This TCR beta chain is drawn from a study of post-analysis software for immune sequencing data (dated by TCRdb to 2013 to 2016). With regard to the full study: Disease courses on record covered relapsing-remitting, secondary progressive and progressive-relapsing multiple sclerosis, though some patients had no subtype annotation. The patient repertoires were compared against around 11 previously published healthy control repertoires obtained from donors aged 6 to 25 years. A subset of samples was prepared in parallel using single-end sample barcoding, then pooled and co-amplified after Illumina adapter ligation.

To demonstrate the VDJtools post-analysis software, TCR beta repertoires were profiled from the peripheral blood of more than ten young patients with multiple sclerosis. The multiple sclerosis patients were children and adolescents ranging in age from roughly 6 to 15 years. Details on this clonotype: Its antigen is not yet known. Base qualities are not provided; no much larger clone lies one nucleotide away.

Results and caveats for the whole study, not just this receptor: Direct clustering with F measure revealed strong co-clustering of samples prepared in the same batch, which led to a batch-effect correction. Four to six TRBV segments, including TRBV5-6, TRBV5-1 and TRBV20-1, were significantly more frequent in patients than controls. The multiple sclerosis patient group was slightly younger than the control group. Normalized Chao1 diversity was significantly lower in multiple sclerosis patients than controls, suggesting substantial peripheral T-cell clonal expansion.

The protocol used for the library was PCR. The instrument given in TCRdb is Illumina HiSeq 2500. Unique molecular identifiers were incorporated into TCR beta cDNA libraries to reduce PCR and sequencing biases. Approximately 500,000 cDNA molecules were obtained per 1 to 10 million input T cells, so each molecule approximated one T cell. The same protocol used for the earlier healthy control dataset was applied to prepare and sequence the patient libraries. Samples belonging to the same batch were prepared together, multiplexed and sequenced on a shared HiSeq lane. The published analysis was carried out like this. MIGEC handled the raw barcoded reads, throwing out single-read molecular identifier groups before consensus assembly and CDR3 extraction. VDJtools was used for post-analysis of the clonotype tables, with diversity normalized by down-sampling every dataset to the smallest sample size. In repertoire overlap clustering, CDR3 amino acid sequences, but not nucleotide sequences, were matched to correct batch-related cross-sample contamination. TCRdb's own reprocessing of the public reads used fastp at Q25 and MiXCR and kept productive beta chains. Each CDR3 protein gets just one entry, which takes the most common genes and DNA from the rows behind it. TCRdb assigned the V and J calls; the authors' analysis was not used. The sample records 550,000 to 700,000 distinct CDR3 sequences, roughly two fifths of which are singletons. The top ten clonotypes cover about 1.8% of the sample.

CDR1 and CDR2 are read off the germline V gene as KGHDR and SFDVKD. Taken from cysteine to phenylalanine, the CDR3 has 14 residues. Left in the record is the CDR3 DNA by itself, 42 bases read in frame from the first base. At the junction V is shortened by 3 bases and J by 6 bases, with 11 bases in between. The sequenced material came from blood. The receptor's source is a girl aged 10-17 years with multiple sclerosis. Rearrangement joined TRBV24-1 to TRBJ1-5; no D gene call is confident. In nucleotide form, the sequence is TGTGCCACCAGTGATCCCGGGAAGGGTCAGCCCCAGCATTTT. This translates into CATSDPGKGQPQHF.